The 27 T cell receptor beta chains given below trace back to one sample, sequenced in a study of post-analysis software for immune sequencing data. TCR beta cDNA libraries included unique molecular identifiers. Via MiXCR, TCRdb re-called the PCR reads, giving one row per CDR3 protein. The data show 750,000 to 950,000 distinct CDR3 sequences, about half seen once. Antigens for these TCRs are unknown. Study-level results: Five TRBV segments were significantly more frequent in patients than in controls. TRBV5-6, TRBV5-1 and TRBV20-1 were among these segments.

Material: blood. These receptors were obtained from a girl aged 5-17 years with multiple sclerosis.

The chain employs TRBV7-9 and TRBJ2-1; D not resolved. The CDR3 has 14 residues. The germline V gene has CDR1 SEHNR and CDR2 FQNEAQ (reference sequence). V lost 1 base and J lost 6, with 10 bases in between. CDR3 nucleotide sequence: TGTGCCAGCAGCTTAGGAGTGGTTCGCAATGAGCAGTTCTTC. Residues: CASSLGVVRNEQFF.

The rearrangement joins TRBV3-1 to TRBJ2-1, with D possibly being TRBD2 (5 bases). The V gene lost 0 bases and the J gene lost 0 bases, with 15 bases spanning the gap. The germline V gene has CDR1 LGHDT and CDR2 YNNKEL (reference sequence). This CDR3 has 18 residues. In DNA form, the CDR3 reads TGTGCCAGCAGCCAAGATAGGAGCGGAAAGAGCTCCTACAATGAGCAGTTCTTC. Translation: CASSQDRSGKSSYNEQFF.

This rearrangement joins TRBV6-1 to TRBJ2-5; 10 nucleotides agree with TRBD1. Germline CDR1 is MNHNS and CDR2 is SASEGT. The CDR3 is 17 amino acids. V was clipped by 6 bases and J by 4 bases; unmatched bases: 14. CDR3 coding DNA: TGTGCCAGCAGGGATGAATTAACGGGACAGGGGATAGAGACCCAGTACTTC. This sequence encodes CASRDELTGQGIETQYF.

This clonotype occurred a few times. This sequence joins TRBV7-9 and TRBJ2-5; D is uncertain. The CDR3 loop spans 13 amino acids. Germline values: CDR1 SEHNR, CDR2 FQNEAQ (reference sequence). V lost 4 bases and J lost 2, with 8 bases in between. The CDR3 loop is CASSWKIQETQYF. CDR3 DNA sequence: TGTGCCAGCAGCTGGAAGATACAAGAGACCCAGTACTTC.

This clonotype has a single count. The J gene is TRBJ2-7, the V gene TRBV7-2, with 9 bases lining up with TRBD1. Gene TRBJ2-4 matches the end of the DNA better, so the J call may be wrong. Germline-derived CDR1 and CDR2 are SGHTA and FQGNSA. The CDR3 spans 14 residues. CDR3: CASSLGTGVGIQYF. CDR3 nucleotides: TGTGCCAGCAGCTTAGGGACAGGGGTGGGCATTCAGTACTTC.

This rearrangement joins TRBV7-2 to TRBJ2-5, with TRBD2 matching over 13 bases. V trimming: 1 base; J trimming: 3 bases; junction bases outside the gene matches: 2. CDR1 and CDR2 from the germline V gene are SGHTA and FQGNSA. This CDR3 has 16 residues. The CDR3 protein is CASSLEGLAGEETQYF. As DNA, the CDR3 is TGTGCCAGCAGCTTAGAAGGACTAGCGGGAGAAGAGACCCAGTACTTC.

This clonotype was picked up a small number of times. This chain uses TRBV12-3 or TRBV12-4 with TRBJ2-3; 9 bases fit TRBD2. Trimming at V came to 6 bases and at J to 8 bases, leaving 3 bases not matched to a gene. The CDR3 totals 12 residues. The CDR3 is CASSSTSGTQYF. DNA of the CDR3: TGTGCCAGCAGCTCGACTAGCGGTACGCAGTATTTT.

The gene calls are TRBV7-9 and TRBJ2-1, with D uncertain. The germline V gene encodes CDR1 SEHNR and CDR2 FQNEAQ (reference sequence). Trimming shortened V by 5 bases and J by 9 bases, and 11 bases separated the two germline ends. The length of the CDR3 is 12 residues. CDR3 protein: CASSQDAGEQFF. The CDR3 DNA reads as TGTGCCAGCAGCCAGGACGCTGGTGAGCAGTTCTTC.

This clonotype was found a few times. The chain carries TRBV12-3 or TRBV12-4 and TRBJ2-1, with 8 bases fitting TRBD2. J was trimmed by 8 bases and V by 5 bases; bases with no gene match: 11. CDR3 length: 15 residues. Here the CDR3 reads CASSQHGTRLDEQFF. The CDR3 nucleotides are TGTGCCAGCAGTCAACACGGGACTAGACTAGATGAGCAGTTCTTC.

This clonotype turned up a few times. Its ends do not fully match the called genes, so a read error is possible. V gene TRBV7-9 combines with J gene TRBJ1-2; D is possibly TRBD1 (6 bases). Germline V gene lookup returns CDR1 SEHNR and CDR2 FQNEAQ (reference sequence). The CDR3 loop spans 13 amino acids. CDR3 region: CASSPRTDYGHTF. CDR3 nucleotides: TGTGCCAGCAGCCCAAGGACAGACTATGGCCACACCTTC. The full variable domain, its missing parts supplied by reference TRBV7-9 and TRBJ1-2, is DTGVSQNPRHKITKRGQNVTFRCDPISEHNRLYWYRQTLGQGPEFLTYFQNEAQLEKSRLLSDRFSAERPKGSFSTLEIQRTEQGDSAMYLCASSPRTDYGHTFGSGTRLTVV.

The rearrangement links TRBV4-2 to TRBJ2-3; D might be TRBD2 (7 bases). V was cut by 0 bases and J by 5 bases, with 18 bases left in between. CDR3 size: 17 residues. Germline-derived CDR1 and CDR2 are LGHNA and YNFKEQ. The CDR3 nucleotides read TGTGCCAGCAGCCAAGATAGGGGGGAGGGCCACGGAGATACGCAGTATTTT. It is translated as CASSQDRGEGHGDTQYF.

The chain couples TRBV9 to TRBJ1-4, with D unresolved. The CDR3 has 14 residues. The germline gives CDR1 SGDLS, CDR2 YYNGEE. V lost 4 bases, J lost 4 bases, and 11 bases lay in between. The CDR3 here is CASSPSGINEKLFF. The DNA of the CDR3 is TGTGCCAGCAGCCCTTCGGGGATTAATGAAAAACTGTTTTTT. Looking up the rest from reference TRBV9 and TRBJ1-4 gives the full variable domain: DSGVTQTPKHLITATGQRVTLRCSPRSGDLSVYWYQQSLDQGLQFLIQYYNGEERAKGNILERFSAQQFPDLHSELNLSSLELGDSALYFCASSPSGINEKLFFGSGTQLSVL.

This clonotype appeared a few times. The chain uses TRBV20-1 and TRBJ1-5, with D hard to call. Looked up from germline, CDR1 is DFQATT and CDR2 is SNEGSKA (reference sequence). This CDR3 contains 12 residues. With 0 bases removed from V and 5 bases from J, the gap between germline ends came to 5 bases. The CDR3 coding sequence is TGCAGTGCTAGAGATTGGTATCAGCCCCAGCATTTT. Translating gives CSARDWYQPQHF.

The chain joins TRBV3-1 to TRBJ2-7, with TRBD2 matching 8 bases. This CDR3 has 14 amino acids. Per the germline V gene, CDR1 is LGHDT and CDR2 is YNNKEL (reference sequence). Germline trimming cut 3 bases from V and 3 bases from J; bases unmatched to any gene: 4. The CDR3 loop reads CASSQSGSDYEQYF. CDR3 nucleotide sequence: TGTGCCAGCAGCCAGAGCGGGAGCGACTACGAGCAGTACTTC.

This clonotype was found a few times. V is TRBV29-1 and J is TRBJ2-5; D might be TRBD2 (6 bases). Trimming took 5 bases from V and 5 from J, leaving 6 bases between them. The germline gives CDR1 SQVTM, CDR2 ANQGSEA. This CDR3 has 10 residues. This CDR3 reads CSVLAETQYF. The CDR3 nucleotides read TGCAGCGTTCTAGCGGAGACCCAGTACTTC.

This clonotype was picked up a small number of times. The rearrangement uses TRBV4-3 and TRBJ2-1; D ambiguous. CDR3 length: 17 amino acids. CDR1 and CDR2 from the germline V gene are LGHNA and YSLEER. V dropped 0 bases and J dropped 2 bases, with 14 bases sitting between them. The CDR3 loop reads CASSQERVYGPYNEQFF. The CDR3 DNA follows: TGCGCCAGCAGCCAAGAGCGAGTATACGGGCCCTACAATGAGCAGTTCTTC.

The chain joins TRBV20-1 to TRBJ2-3; tentative D call: TRBD1 (6 bases). CDR3 length: 15 amino acids. V was pared by 4 bases and J by 6 bases, with 20 bases between. CDR1 is DFQATT, CDR2 SNEGSKA, per germline (reference sequence). For the CDR3, the DNA is TGCAGTGCTACTAGACCCGGGACACCTAGGGATACGCAGTATTTT. This codes for CSATRPGTPRDTQYF.

In this sample, this clonotype turned up once. This chain connects TRBV7-9 to TRBJ1-2, with 8 positions matching TRBD1. This CDR3 has 14 residues. From germline, CDR1 is SEHNR and CDR2 FQNEAQ (reference sequence). V shed 7 bases and J 4 bases; nucleotides not matched to a gene: 8. The CDR3 DNA reads as TGTGCCAGCACCAGGACAGGGACAGTCTATGGCTACACCTTC. Protein sequence: CASTRTGTVYGYTF.

The chain carries TRBV30 and TRBJ2-7; D is undetermined. Germline V CDR1 and CDR2: GTSNPN, SVGIG (reference sequence). The CDR3 loop spans 13 amino acids. V lost 1 base and J 1 base, leaving 8 bases between the germline ends. The CDR3 DNA reads TGTGCCTGGAGTGAAGACTGGTCCTACGAGCAGTACTTC. This codes for CAWSEDWSYEQYF.

On this clonotype: With a much larger clone just one base away, this may be a read error. This chain connects TRBV12-3 or TRBV12-4 to TRBJ2-5, with 10 bases lining up with TRBD1. This CDR3 comprises 14 residues. The CDR3 sequence is CASSRDRGGETQNF. CDR3 DNA sequence: TGTGCCAGCAGCAGGGACAGGGGAGGAGAGACCCAGAACTTC.

Notes on this clonotype: An end of the junction differs from the germline gene, which may be a read error. This rearrangement joins TRBV7-7 to TRBJ2-1, with D tentatively TRBD1 or TRBD2 (5 bases each). In germline, CDR1 is SSHAT, CDR2 FNYEAQ (reference sequence). The CDR3 is made up of 15 amino acids. CDR3 region: CASSPTGPSNNEQFF. In DNA form, the CDR3 reads TGTGCTAGCAGCCCCACGGGACCCTCGAACAATGAGCAGTTCTTC.

Comment on this clonotype: Given the absence of the conserved phenylalanine or tryptophan at the CDR3 end, a read error is likely. The chain uses TRBV29-1 and TRBJ2-5; 7 bases fit TRBD1. In germline, CDR1 is SQVTM, CDR2 ANQGSEA. V gave up 6 bases and J gave up 5 bases; unmatched junction bases: 9. The CDR3 extends over 13 amino acids. CDR3 coding DNA: TGCAGCGTGCTGGGACAGTTCATGGAGACCCAGTACGTC. Translating gives CSVLGQFMETQYV.

The chain has TRBV20-1 and TRBJ2-1, with 11 positions matching TRBD1. CDR1 and CDR2 (germline): DFQATT, SNEGSKA (reference sequence). The CDR3 extends over 15 amino acids. V lost 5 bases to trimming and J lost 2 bases; unmatched junction nucleotides: 5. The CDR3 DNA is TGCAGTGCTCCGGGACAGGGGGTTCCCTACAATGAGCAGTTCTTC. This gives the protein CSAPGQGVPYNEQFF.

J is TRBJ1-4 and V is TRBV7-9, with unresolved D. Germline-derived CDR1 and CDR2 are SEHNR and FQNEAQ (reference sequence). The CDR3 contains 15 residues. V dropped 1 base and J dropped 8 bases, with 14 bases sitting between them. The chain's CDR3 is CASSLVGPAGEKLFF. The CDR3 bases are TGTGCCAGCAGCTTAGTTGGCCCCGCGGGGGAAAAACTGTTTTTT.

This clonotype was seen a handful of times. This chain joins TRBV5-1 and TRBJ2-7; D gene uncertain. The germline V gene has CDR1 SGHRS and CDR2 YFSETQ. V lost 0 bases to trimming and J lost 4 bases, with 14 bases between them. The CDR3 covers 15 residues. This chain's CDR3 is CASSLEFGGRYEQYF. In nucleotides, the CDR3 is TGCGCCAGCAGCTTGGAATTCGGCGGCCGATACGAGCAGTACTTC.

On this clonotype itself: At one end the junction does not follow the germline gene, possibly because of a read error. This chain connects TRBV7-9 to TRBJ2-1, with D unclear. Germline CDR1 reads SEHNR; CDR2 reads FQNEAQ (reference sequence). The CDR3 has 13 amino acids. The CDR3 DNA follows: TGTTCCAGCAGCTTAAACAGACGGAATGAGCAGTTCTTC. Residues: CSSSLNRRNEQFF.

This chain joins TRBV20-1 and TRBJ1-6; D remains unclear. Looked up from germline, CDR1 is DFQATT and CDR2 is SNEGSKA (reference sequence). V lost 5 bases and J lost 11, with 16 bases in between. This CDR3 region has 13 residues. This CDR3 reads CSAPEEGPAPLHF. In nucleotides, the CDR3 is TGCAGTGCTCCCGAGGAGGGTCCGGCACCCCTCCACTTT.